What follows are 28 T cell receptor beta chains derived from one specimen sequenced in a study of T cell responses to AZD1222 COVID-19 vaccine. Libraries were prepared by immunoSEQ multiplex PCR; TCRdb keeps only in-frame clonotypes and omits some of them. The sample consists of about 170,000 clones, around 87% of them appearing once. The starting material was peripheral blood, obtained on day 0 of AZD1222 vaccination. The receptors stem from an adult in good health.

The chain couples TRBV5-4 to TRBJ2-2, with 15 bases aligning to TRBD2. Germline CDR1 and CDR2: SGHNT and YYREEE (reference sequence). The ends lost 4 bases at V and 0 bases at J; junction bases unmatched: 10. CDR3 size: 20 residues. The CDR3, as DNA: TGTGCCAGCAGCCCAGCTTCGGGACTAGCGGGGGGCGCGAACACCGGGGAGCTGTTTTTT. Translated, it gives CASSPASGLAGGANTGELFF.

V and J are TRBV27 and TRBJ1-2; D possibly corresponds to TRBD1 (6 bases). V dropped 6 bases and J dropped 6 bases, with 11 bases sitting between them. CDR3 length equals 12 residues. The germline V gene encodes CDR1 MNHEY and CDR2 SMNVEV (reference sequence). CDR3 sequence reads: CASRTTGNGYTF. The CDR3 coding sequence is TGTGCCAGCAGGACAACAGGGAATGGCTACACCTTC.

This chain uses TRBV4-3 with TRBJ2-7, with a weak D call TRBD2 (5 bases). CDR1 is LGHNA, CDR2 YSLEER, per germline. Deletions cut 1 base from V and 1 base from J, with 14 bases between. This CDR3 contains 16 residues. This CDR3 is CASSQVLARLSYEQYF. CDR3 nucleotides: TGCGCCAGCAGCCAAGTCTTAGCGAGGTTATCCTACGAGCAGTACTTC.

This clone was seen a single time. The V gene is TRBV29-1, the J gene TRBJ1-3; D is unclear. CDR1 is SQVTM and CDR2 is ANQGSEA in the germline V gene. Trimming removed 3 bases from V and 4 bases from J, with 10 bases in between. This CDR3 has 13 residues. The CDR3 nucleotides are TGCAGCGTTGAGGCCGGTACAGGAAACACCATATATTTT. This translates into CSVEAGTGNTIYF. Together with reference TRBV29-1 and TRBJ1-3, the CDR3 gives the full variable domain: SAVISQKPSRDICQRGTSLTIQCQVDSQVTMMFWYRQQPGQSLTLIATANQGSEATYESGFVIDKFPISRPNLTFSTLTVSNMSPEDSSIYLCSVEAGTGNTIYFGEGSWLTVV.

The chain has TRBV21-1 and TRBJ2-7; TRBD1, as called in the table, went unchecked against the DNA. TRBV21-1 is given as a pseudogene. This CDR3 has 18 amino acids. The CDR3 sequence is CASSRGGQGLKRAYEQYV. CDR3 sequence (DNA): TGTGCCAGCAGCAGGGGGGGACAGGGTCTGAAAAGAGCCTACGAGCAGTACGTC.

The chain has TRBV12-2 and TRBJ2-1. TRBV12-2 is flagged as a pseudogene. The CDR3 has 17 amino acids. The CDR3 DNA follows: TGTGCAAGTCGCTTAGCTCAGCCTTTCGGTCGCTACAATGAGCAGTTCTTC. It is translated as CASRLAQPFGRYNEQFF.

The chain combines TRBV11-3 with TRBJ2-2, with TRBD1 as a possible D gene (6 bases). The V gene's germline CDR1 is SGHNT and CDR2 YENEEA. This CDR3 has 17 amino acids. V lost 0 bases, J lost 2 bases, and 13 bases lay in between. The DNA for the CDR3 is TGTGCCAGCAGCTTAGATCCCGCCAGGGGCAACACCGGGGAGCTGTTTTTT. It translates to CASSLDPARGNTGELFF. Looking up the rest from reference TRBV11-3 and TRBJ2-2 gives the full variable domain: EAGVVQSPRYKIIEKKQPVAFWCNPISGHNTLYWYLQNLGQGPELLIRYENEEAVDDSQLPKDRFSAERLKGVDSTLKIQPAELGDSAVYLCASSLDPARGNTGELFFGEGSRLTVL.

The CDR3 spells CASSLQGAKEQYF. CDR3 bases: TGTGCCAGCAGCCTCCAGGGGGCGAAAGAGCAGTACTTC. This chain joins TRBV7-2 and TRBJ2-7; 8 bases match TRBD1. J gave up 7 bases and V 5 bases, and 7 bases lay outside the gene matches. The germline V gene encodes CDR1 SGHTA and CDR2 FQGNSA. The CDR3 covers 13 residues. The variable domain in full, completed from reference TRBV7-2 and TRBJ2-7, reads GAGVSQSPSNKVTEKGKDVELRCDPISGHTALYWYRQSLGQGLEFLIYFQGNSAPDKSGLPSDRFSAERTGGSVSTLTIQRTQQEDSAVYLCASSLQGAKEQYFGPGTRLTVT.

CDR3 DNA: TGTGCCAGTAGTATGTATGGGGAGTTGAACACTGAAGCTTTCTTT. As protein: CASSMYGELNTEAFF. The chain has TRBV19 and TRBJ1-1, with D unclear. Germline V gene lookup returns CDR1 LNHDA and CDR2 SQIVND (reference sequence). The CDR3 is 15 amino acids. Trimming left V 3 bases short and J 0 bases short, with 11 bases between.

The rearrangement links TRBV4-3 to TRBJ2-3; no clear D gene. Looked up from germline, CDR1 is LGHNA and CDR2 is YSLEER. CDR3 length equals 15 residues. The V end was cut by 1 base, the J end by 2 bases, with 10 bases between. The CDR3 sequence is CASSQVGGFTDTQYF. CDR3 in DNA: TGCGCCAGCAGCCAAGTCGGTGGGTTCACAGATACGCAGTATTTT.

The table lists this clone with a few counts. This sequence joins TRBV4-2 and TRBJ2-5, with TRBD2 matching 11 bases. V lost 4 bases and J lost 3; bases outside the gene matches: 4. Looked up from germline, CDR1 is LGHNA and CDR2 is YNFKEQ. CDR3 size: 15 residues. The CDR3 region is CASSLSGGAEETQYF. CDR3 bases: TGTGCCAGCAGCCTTAGCGGGGGGGCCGAAGAGACCCAGTACTTC.

The V gene is TRBV12-5, the J gene TRBJ2-2; D is undetermined. V was clipped by 0 bases and J by 2 bases, with 16 bases between them. Germline CDR1 reads LGHNT; CDR2 reads FRNRAP. This CDR3 is built from 18 residues. Here the CDR3 DNA reads TGTGCTAGTGGTTTGGTAATCCAGGCCACGGGTAACACCGGGGAGCTGTTTTTT. Translation: CASGLVIQATGNTGELFF.

This CDR3 is CAWSPPHVLSNYGYTF. In DNA, the CDR3 is TGTGCCTGGAGTCCTCCACATGTACTCTCTAACTATGGCTACACCTTC. The rearrangement joins TRBV30 to TRBJ1-2; no firm D call. From germline, CDR1 is GTSNPN and CDR2 SVGIG (reference sequence). CDR3 length: 16 residues. Between the trimmed V and J ends, which lost 2 bases and 0 bases, there was a span of 16 bases.

The gene calls are TRBV11-2 and TRBJ1-6; the D gene is possibly TRBD1 (6 bases). Germline V gene data show CDR1 as SGHAT and CDR2 as FQNNGV. The V end lost 7 bases, the J end lost 9 bases, and 22 bases lay between the germline ends. The CDR3 has 16 residues. CDR3: CASTRRAQGERSPLHF. CDR3 coding DNA: TGTGCCAGCACCCGAAGGGCACAGGGAGAGCGTTCACCCCTCCACTTT.

This chain connects TRBV9 to TRBJ1-3, with a tentative D call TRBD1 (6 bases). CDR1 and CDR2 (germline): SGDLS, YYNGEE. V dropped 3 bases and J dropped 0 bases, with 10 bases sitting between them. CDR3 length: 15 residues. CDR3 amino acids: CASSGGASSGNTIYF. The CDR3, as DNA: TGTGCCAGCAGCGGGGGGGCGAGCTCTGGAAACACCATATATTTT.

This chain joins TRBV7-3 and TRBJ2-3; 8 nucleotides line up with TRBD1. The CDR3 spans 15 residues. From germline, CDR1 is SGHTA and CDR2 FQGTGA. Unmatched junction bases numbered 9, after V lost 5 bases and J lost 5 bases. The CDR3 bases are TGTGCCAGCAGCCCCTCCAGCAGGGGGCAAGATACGCAGTATTTT. This encodes CASSPSSRGQDTQYF.

This chain's CDR3 is CASSTGTGGNQPQHF. The CDR3 DNA sequence: TGTGCCAGCAGCACCGGGACAGGGGGCAATCAGCCCCAGCATTTT. V usage is TRBV5-5 and J usage is TRBJ1-5, with 10 bases aligning to TRBD1. This CDR3 has 15 amino acids. Germline CDR1 reads SGHKS; CDR2 reads YYEKEE (reference sequence). J gave up 2 bases and V 4 bases, and 3 bases lay outside the gene matches.

This clone was seen only a few times. The CDR3 region is CASSAGAGELFF. The CDR3 nucleotides read TGTGCCAGCAGCGCGGGGGCCGGGGAGCTGTTTTTT. The rearrangement links TRBV7-9 to TRBJ2-2; 7 nucleotides align to TRBD2. Germline values: CDR1 SEHNR, CDR2 FQNEAQ (reference sequence). The CDR3 extends over 12 amino acids. V shed 5 bases, J shed 6 bases, and the junction held 0 bases outside the gene matches.

Of note for this clone: At the DNA level, this CDR3 is encoded by other sequences in the same sample as well. V gene TRBV27 combines with J gene TRBJ2-7; 9 bases are a match to TRBD1. J lost 1 base, V lost 0 bases, and 4 bases had no gene match. This CDR3 is built from 16 residues. Germline V gives CDR1 MNHEY, CDR2 SMNVEV (reference sequence). The CDR3 sequence is CASSLSPGTGSYEQYF. For the CDR3, the DNA is TGTGCCAGCAGTTTATCGCCCGGGACAGGGTCCTACGAGCAGTACTTC.

The chain carries TRBV6-6 and TRBJ1-5, with 9 bases aligning to TRBD1. Germline CDR1 reads MNHNY; CDR2 reads SVGAGI (reference sequence). The trim removed 2 bases at V and 3 bases at J, leaving 2 bases unmatched. The CDR3 is made up of 15 amino acids. The DNA for the CDR3 is TGTGCCAGCAGTTACCGGGACAGGGACAATCAGCCCCAGCATTTT. Amino acid sequence: CASSYRDRDNQPQHF.

In nucleotides, the CDR3 is TGTGCCAGTAGTATTACTCCGAGAACGAACACCGGGGAGCTGTTTTTT. The encoded protein is CASSITPRTNTGELFF. The gene calls are TRBV19 and TRBJ2-2; D gene uncertain. Germline CDR1 and CDR2: LNHDA and SQIVND (reference sequence). V gave up 3 bases and J gave up 0 bases, with 11 bases separating them. This CDR3 spans 16 amino acids.

This clone was counted a single time. The chain joins TRBV27 to TRBJ1-2; D is undetermined. Trimming removed 10 bases at V and 4 bases at J, with 16 bases between. This CDR3 has 13 residues. Germline loops: CDR1 MNHEY, CDR2 SMNVEV (reference sequence). DNA for the CDR3: TGTGCCACCCTTGAGATGGGTAGCTATGGCTACACCTTC. Amino acid sequence: CATLEMGSYGYTF.

This clone was counted a single time. CDR3 coding DNA: TGTGCCAGTAGTCGACAGACGGTCGGCAATCAGCCCCAGCATTTT. Translating gives CASSRQTVGNQPQHF. The chain uses TRBV19 and TRBJ1-5; weak D call: TRBD1 (5 bases). This CDR3 has 15 amino acids. Germline CDR1 is LNHDA and CDR2 is SQIVND (reference sequence). V shed 5 bases and J shed 2 bases, with 13 bases lying between them.

The rearrangement uses TRBV11-2 and TRBJ2-7; D is uncertain. The germline gives CDR1 SGHAT, CDR2 FQNNGV. Between the trimmed V and J ends, which lost 5 bases and 4 bases, there was a span of 6 bases. CDR3 length equals 11 residues. The CDR3 loop is CASSPEYEQYF. As DNA, the CDR3 is TGTGCCAGCAGCCCCGAATACGAGCAGTACTTC.

This chain links TRBV6-2 or TRBV6-3 with TRBJ2-3; 7 bases line up with TRBD2. There are 15 residues in the CDR3. With V trimmed by 2 bases and J by 3 bases, 5 bases remained unmatched. Germline V CDR1 and CDR2: MNHEY, SVGEGT. The CDR3 coding sequence is TGTGCCAGCAGTTACAGGTGGCGGGGGACAGATACGCAGTATTTT. It translates to CASSYRWRGTDTQYF.

The chain couples TRBV6-5 to TRBJ1-6, with D perhaps matching TRBD1 (6 bases). The CDR3 has 15 residues. Germline V gene sequence: CDR1 MNHEY, CDR2 SVGAGI. Trimming stripped 3 bases from V and 3 bases from J, with 9 bases between. CDR3 protein: CASSYGGHYNSPLHF. The CDR3, as DNA: TGTGCCAGCAGTTATGGGGGACACTATAATTCACCCCTCCACTTT.

This clone was counted a few times. V usage is TRBV7-2 and J usage is TRBJ2-3; unclear D gene. The CDR3 runs to 15 residues. Germline V gene data show CDR1 as SGHTA and CDR2 as FQGNSA. Trimming stripped 3 bases from V and 3 bases from J, with 13 bases between. CDR3 DNA sequence: TGTGCCAGCAGCTTCCTGGGAACACAAACAGATACGCAGTATTTT. Translating it yields CASSFLGTQTDTQYF.

To note about this clone: This sample includes further DNA sequences coding for the same CDR3. The V and J genes are TRBV10-3 and TRBJ1-6; 7 bases align to TRBD1. The CDR3 extends over 14 amino acids. V shed 4 bases and J 7 bases; nucleotides not matched to a gene: 4. Germline CDR1 ENHRY, CDR2 SYGVKD. The CDR3 sequence: CAISGTGANSPLHF. CDR3 DNA sequence: TGTGCCATCAGTGGTACAGGGGCGAATTCACCCCTCCACTTT.